A single sample is the source of the 31 T cell receptor beta chains below, sequenced in a study of cytomegalovirus exposure and HLA in healthy donors. The PCR had 60 Vbeta and 13 Jbeta primers. The table came from immunoSEQ multiplex PCR; TCRdb's copy has only in-frame clones and leaves some out. Found here are around 130,000 clones, 80% to 85% of them singletons; the top ten hold around 0.67%. The sequencing input was PBMCs. These receptors were taken from a man aged 18-30 years in good health and CMV-seronegative.

This clone turned up a few times. The chain couples TRBV6-6 to TRBJ2-1; TRBD1 agrees at 10 bases. J gave up 4 bases and V 8 bases, and 8 bases lay outside the gene matches. The CDR3 runs 15 residues. Germline assignment: CDR1 MNHNY and CDR2 SVGAGI (reference sequence). CDR3 in amino acids: CASRDRTGGYNEQFF. The CDR3 DNA reads as TGTGCCAGCCGAGACAGGACAGGGGGATACAATGAGCAGTTCTTC.

The count of this clone is one. This chain links TRBV6-1 with TRBJ1-1; D call uncertain. This CDR3 region has 13 residues. CDR1 and CDR2 from the germline V gene are MNHNS and SASEGT. V was trimmed by 3 bases and J by 1 base, leaving 6 bases between them. The CDR3 is CASSDRGNTEAFF. DNA of the CDR3: TGTGCCAGCAGTGATCGGGGGAACACTGAAGCTTTCTTT.

The chain links TRBV7-9 to TRBJ2-7; the D is unclear. CDR3 length equals 13 residues. Per the germline V gene, CDR1 is SEHNR and CDR2 is FQNEAQ (reference sequence). The V and J ends lost 2 bases and 6 bases respectively, with 11 bases between them. CDR3 in DNA: TGTGCCAGCAGCTTATCGAGGAACGGCGAGCAGTACTTC. Translation gives CASSLSRNGEQYF.

The gene calls are TRBV27 and TRBJ1-2, with TRBD1 matching over 7 bases. Germline V CDR1 and CDR2: MNHEY, SMNVEV (reference sequence). Trimming removed 0 bases from V and 4 bases from J; junction bases left unmatched: 2. The CDR3 has 14 residues. The CDR3: CASSLSGTVYGYTF. In nucleotides, the CDR3 is TGTGCCAGCAGTTTATCCGGGACAGTCTATGGCTACACCTTC.

This clone was seen once. The chain combines TRBV7-3 with TRBJ2-1, with D maybe TRBD1 (6 bases). The V and J ends lost 5 bases and 15 bases respectively, with 14 bases between them. The CDR3 covers 11 residues. Per the germline V gene, CDR1 is SGHTA and CDR2 is FQGTGA. For the CDR3, the DNA is TGTGCCAGCAGCCAAGGAACAGGGTCGTTCTTC. Encoded protein: CASSQGTGSFF.

The chain has TRBV28 and TRBJ1-4; tentatively, D is TRBD1 (5 bases). Germline lookup yields CDR1 MDHEN and CDR2 SYDVKM. The CDR3 is made up of 18 amino acids. V gave up 3 bases and J gave up 0 bases, with 17 bases separating them. The CDR3, as DNA: TGTGCCAGCAGTTTCCCCCGCAGGGCTGTAGCAACTAATGAAAAACTGTTTTTT. This codes for CASSFPRRAVATNEKLFF.

This clone was counted only a few times. This chain connects TRBV7-9 to TRBJ1-1; no firm D call. CDR3 size: 12 residues. In germline, CDR1 is SEHNR, CDR2 FQNEAQ (reference sequence). V shed 6 bases and J shed 4 bases, with 9 bases lying between them. CDR3 protein: CASSPTGTEAFF. In nucleotides, the CDR3 is TGTGCCAGCAGTCCTACGGGCACTGAAGCTTTCTTT. Variable domain in full (rest from reference TRBV7-9 and TRBJ1-1): DTGVSQNPRHKITKRGQNVTFRCDPISEHNRLYWYRQTLGQGPEFLTYFQNEAQLEKSRLLSDRFSAERPKGSFSTLEIQRTEQGDSAMYLCASSPTGTEAFFGQGTRLTVV.

The rearrangement uses TRBV7-9 and TRBJ2-3; D unresolved. V lost 2 bases, J lost 6 bases, and 9 bases lay in between. The CDR3 covers 13 residues. Germline CDR1 SEHNR, CDR2 FQNEAQ (reference sequence). CDR3: CASSLIRRDTQYF. The CDR3 DNA sequence: TGTGCCAGCAGCTTAATTAGGCGGGATACGCAGTATTTT. Supplemented by reference TRBV7-9 and TRBJ2-3, the full variable domain reads DTGVSQNPRHKITKRGQNVTFRCDPISEHNRLYWYRQTLGQGPEFLTYFQNEAQLEKSRLLSDRFSAERPKGSFSTLEIQRTEQGDSAMYLCASSLIRRDTQYFGPGTRLTVL.

This clone came up once. The chain joins TRBV4-3 to TRBJ2-1; D unclear. V lost 4 bases and J lost 1, with 11 bases in between. The CDR3 totals 15 residues. Germline V lookup: CDR1 LGHNA, CDR2 YSLEER. The CDR3 DNA sequence: TGCGCCAGCAGCCCAGAGCGAAGTTCCTACAATGAGCAGTTCTTC. Translating it yields CASSPERSSYNEQFF.

This clone has just a few counts. The V call is TRBV6-6, the J call TRBJ2-5, with 8 bases aligning to TRBD2. Germline CDR1 reads MNHNY; CDR2 reads SVGAGI (reference sequence). The CDR3 covers 15 residues. Trimming cost V 2 bases and J 0 bases; bases outside gene matches: 2. This CDR3 reads CASSYGRGDQETQYF. Here the CDR3 DNA reads TGTGCCAGCAGTTACGGGCGGGGGGACCAAGAGACCCAGTACTTC.

The chain joins TRBV12-1 to TRBJ2-7; no DNA check was done on the table's D call, TRBD2. TRBV12-1 is a pseudogene segment. The CDR3 totals 16 residues. CDR3 sequence: CASSFGPLGGRYEQYF. The CDR3 DNA follows: TGTGCCAGCAGCTTTGGGCCCCTCGGGGGGAGGTACGAGCAGTACTTC.

V gene TRBV18 combines with J gene TRBJ2-2; D possibly corresponds to TRBD2 (7 bases). The V gene lost 3 bases and the J gene lost 4 bases, with 12 bases spanning the gap. Germline V gene sequence: CDR1 KGHSH, CDR2 LQKENI. CDR3 length: 15 residues. The CDR3 DNA sequence: TGTGCCAGCTCACCCGGGGGGCTGAGCACCGGGGAGCTGTTTTTT. Its translation: CASSPGGLSTGELFF.

The chain carries TRBV30 and TRBJ1-2; the D is unclear. With 2 bases removed from V and 4 bases from J, the gap between germline ends came to 8 bases. The CDR3 is 12 amino acids. The germline V gene encodes CDR1 GTSNPN and CDR2 SVGIG (reference sequence). This chain's CDR3 is CAWSRESYGYTF. The DNA for the CDR3 is TGTGCCTGGAGTCGGGAGAGCTATGGCTACACCTTC.

This clone has only one observation. This rearrangement joins TRBV15 to TRBJ1-2; 12 positions agree with TRBD1. V lost 5 bases to trimming and J lost 6 bases; unmatched junction nucleotides: 10. This CDR3 is built from 16 residues. Per germline, CDR1 LNHNV and CDR2 YYDKDF (reference sequence). For the CDR3, the DNA is TGTGCCACCAGCGCTCCGGGACAGGGGGCTCGGGATGGCTACACCTTC. It is translated as CATSAPGQGARDGYTF.

The V and J genes are TRBV30 and TRBJ2-5; perhaps TRBD2 as D (6 bases). This CDR3 is 15 amino acids long. Germline V gene lookup returns CDR1 GTSNPN and CDR2 SVGIG (reference sequence). Trimming took off 0 bases at V and 1 base at J, with 12 bases between the two ends. The CDR3 nucleotides read TGTGCCTGGAGTGTACCTGGCGGGGTCCAAGAGACCCAGTACTTC. Translating it yields CAWSVPGGVQETQYF.

This sequence joins TRBV7-9 and TRBJ2-1; 8 bases are shared with TRBD1. CDR3 length: 15 amino acids. Germline-derived CDR1 and CDR2 are SEHNR and FQNEAQ (reference sequence). V shed 5 bases, J shed 0 bases, and the junction held 3 bases outside the gene matches. CDR3 sequence: CASSPTGGSYNEQFF. The CDR3 coding sequence is TGTGCCAGCAGCCCAACAGGGGGCTCCTACAATGAGCAGTTCTTC.

V and J are TRBV28 and TRBJ1-6; D gene unclear. The CDR3 covers 15 residues. CDR1 and CDR2 from the germline V gene are MDHEN and SYDVKM. V shed 5 bases and J shed 9 bases, with 17 bases lying between them. Written as DNA, the CDR3 is TGTGCCAGCAGTCCCCCGTTTGAGGGTGCTTCACCCCTCCACTTT. Amino acids: CASSPPFEGASPLHF.

The chain uses TRBV13 and TRBJ1-5; D is possibly TRBD1 (5 bases). This CDR3 comprises 13 residues. Germline V lookup: CDR1 PRHDT, CDR2 FYEKMQ (reference sequence). The V end lost 3 bases, the J end lost 8 bases, and 11 bases lay between the germline ends. The DNA for the CDR3 is TGTGCCAGCAGCTTCTCCAGGGATAAGCCCCAGCATTTT. Encoded protein: CASSFSRDKPQHF.

In this sample, this clone turned up once. J is TRBJ1-2 and V is TRBV27; 7 nucleotides match TRBD1. With V trimmed by 4 bases and J by 3 bases, 8 bases remained unmatched. The V gene's germline CDR1 is MNHEY and CDR2 SMNVEV (reference sequence). The CDR3 spans 15 residues. The CDR3 region is CASSSPIRGHYGYTF. The CDR3 nucleotides read TGTGCCAGCAGTTCCCCAATAAGGGGGCACTATGGCTACACCTTC.

The rearrangement links TRBV21-1 to TRBJ2-6; TRBD1 is taken as the D call from the table, unchecked against the DNA. TRBV21-1 constitutes a pseudogene. The CDR3 length is 18 residues. The CDR3: CASSKPPGQGPWANVLTF. DNA for the CDR3: TGTGCCAGCAGCAAACCCCCGGGACAGGGGCCTTGGGCCAACGTCCTGACTTTC.

V usage is TRBV5-1 and J usage is TRBJ2-7, with D unresolved. This CDR3 has 14 amino acids. Trimming stripped 4 bases from V and 2 bases from J, with 13 bases between. From germline, CDR1 is SGHRS and CDR2 YFSETQ. This CDR3 is CASSRPDTTYEQYF. The CDR3 DNA reads TGCGCCAGCAGCAGACCAGACACGACCTACGAGCAGTACTTC.

The chain links TRBV7-2 to TRBJ1-1, with 7 nucleotides matching TRBD1. The junction had 8 bases not matched to a gene; V was cut back by 3 bases and J by 10 bases. The length of the CDR3 is 13 residues. Germline values: CDR1 SGHTA, CDR2 FQGNSA. The CDR3 spells CASSFTGESRAFF. Written as DNA, the CDR3 is TGTGCCAGCAGCTTTACAGGGGAATCTAGAGCTTTCTTT.

The gene calls are TRBV19 and TRBJ1-1; D ambiguous. Germline values: CDR1 LNHDA, CDR2 SQIVND (reference sequence). V lost 6 bases and J lost 10, with 12 bases in between. The CDR3 spans 11 residues. This CDR3 is CASRAPGPAFF. Written as DNA, the CDR3 is TGTGCCAGTAGAGCCCCAGGCCCAGCTTTCTTT.

The chain is built from TRBV28 and TRBJ1-5, with D perhaps TRBD1 (5 bases). Trimming took off 5 bases at V and 4 bases at J, with 9 bases between the two ends. The germline gives CDR1 MDHEN, CDR2 SYDVKM. The CDR3 extends over 13 amino acids. The CDR3 DNA reads as TGTGCCAGCAGTCTAGGGGAAAATCAGCCCCAGCATTTT. Amino acids: CASSLGENQPQHF. Together with reference TRBV28 and TRBJ1-5, the CDR3 gives the full variable domain: DVKVTQSSRYLVKRTGEKVFLECVQDMDHENMFWYRQDPGLGLRLIYFSYDVKMKEKGDIPEGYSVSREKKERFSLILESASTNQTSMYLCASSLGENQPQHFGDGTRLSIL.

The CDR3 coding sequence is TGTGCCAGCAGCTTGGCGGGGACAGGGCTTATAGGCTACACCTTC. Its translation: CASSLAGTGLIGYTF. The chain has TRBV5-6 and TRBJ1-2; 9 positions match TRBD1. Germline trimming cut 0 bases from V and 8 bases from J; bases unmatched to any gene: 8. Germline CDR1 reads SGHDT; CDR2 reads YYEEEE. The CDR3 has 15 amino acids.

V gene TRBV30 combines with J gene TRBJ1-5; a weak D match, TRBD1 (6 bases). V lost 2 bases, J lost 1 base, and 21 bases lay in between. The CDR3 covers 18 residues. Germline CDR1 is GTSNPN and CDR2 is SVGIG (reference sequence). The CDR3 nucleotides are TGTGCCTGGAGTTCGATGACAGGCGGGTTTGGCAGCAATCAGCCCCAGCATTTT. This sequence encodes CAWSSMTGGFGSNQPQHF.

This rearrangement joins TRBV27 to TRBJ1-5; 7 nucleotides align to TRBD1. Trimming cost V 4 bases and J 4 bases; bases outside gene matches: 10. This CDR3 spans 16 amino acids. CDR1 is MNHEY, CDR2 SMNVEV, per germline (reference sequence). CDR3 sequence reads: CASSSPRQGGNQPQHF. The CDR3 bases are TGTGCCAGCAGTTCGCCCCGGCAGGGGGGAAATCAGCCCCAGCATTTT.

The chain is built from TRBV5-1 and TRBJ2-2; weak D call: TRBD1 (6 bases). The V and J ends lost 2 bases and 6 bases respectively, with 14 bases between them. The CDR3 is 15 residues long. Looked up from germline, CDR1 is SGHRS and CDR2 is YFSETQ. The CDR3 region has the DNA TGCGCCAGCAGCTTTCGGGACAAGGCCCCCGGGGAGCTGTTTTTT. Protein sequence: CASSFRDKAPGELFF.

This clone was counted once. The rearrangement links TRBV7-6 to TRBJ2-3; TRBD2 aligns across 11 bases. CDR1 and CDR2 (germline): SGHVS, FNYEAQ. The trim removed 5 bases at V and 3 bases at J, leaving 7 bases unmatched. The length of the CDR3 is 16 residues. The DNA of the CDR3 is TGTGCCAGCAGCGAACTAGCGGGGGCCCCAACAGATACGCAGTATTTT. Protein: CASSELAGAPTDTQYF. The variable domain in full, completed from reference TRBV7-6 and TRBJ2-3, reads GAGVSQSPRYKVTKRGQDVALRCDPISGHVSLYWYRQALGQGPEFLTYFNYEAQQDKSGLPNDRFSAERPEGSISTLTIQRTEQRDSAMYRCASSELAGAPTDTQYFGPGTRLTVL.

The rearrangement links TRBV6-1 to TRBJ1-2; D remains unclear. Trimming stripped 10 bases from V and 4 bases from J, with 13 bases between. The germline CDR1 and CDR2 sequences are MNHNS and SASEGT. This CDR3 has 12 residues. The CDR3 region has the DNA TGTGCCACCAGCTCAGGACTCTATGGCTACACCTTC. It specifies CATSSGLYGYTF.

The chain couples TRBV5-1 to TRBJ2-7; 8 bases line up with TRBD2. This CDR3 is built from 15 residues. Germline loops: CDR1 SGHRS, CDR2 YFSETQ. V was clipped by 4 bases and J by 6 bases; unmatched bases: 12. CDR3 residues: CASSNIAGSVGEQYF. Written as DNA, the CDR3 is TGCGCCAGCAGCAACATAGCGGGGTCCGTCGGCGAGCAGTACTTC.